This T cell receptor beta chain is drawn from a study of cytomegalovirus exposure and HLA in healthy donors. A single count supports this clone. The antigen is not known. TCRdb's table, derived via immunoSEQ multiplex PCR, lists solely in-frame clones and lacks some. Of about 64,000 clones listed, over 85% are singletons. Study-level points and caveats: Reportedly, cytomegalovirus status was diagnosed with high sensitivity and specificity. A few CMV-associated chains proved CMV antigen-specific in vitro. According to a later analysis, TCR clusters from the first cohort tended to co-occur in the roughly 110 validation repertoires.

Trimming cost V 5 bases and J 4 bases, with 8 bases left between them. Looked up from germline, CDR1 is SNHLY and CDR2 is FYNNEI. This CDR3 region has 12 residues. The receptor's source is a woman in her late teens or twenties in good health and CMV-seropositive. The sequenced sample was PBMCs. The chain combines TRBV2 with TRBJ1-2; D is uncertain. The CDR3 nucleotides are TGTGCCAGCAGTCCAGGAGGCTATGGCTACACCTTC. This translates into CASSPGGYGYTF.